This T cell receptor beta chain was captured in a study of blood T cells in healthy people across ages. CDR1 and CDR2 (germline): MNHEY, SVGAGI. CDR3 length equals 15 residues. Trimming removed 3 bases from V and 4 bases from J, with 13 bases in between. A sample-barcoded 5' primer and a J-beta primer mix were used in a second PCR of about 6 to 11 cycles. One entry per CDR3 protein results from TCRdb running MiXCR on the 5' RACE reads. The sample has about 1.4 million distinct CDR3 sequences, approximately 59% seen once; the top ten hold over 5%. This clonotype was seen a single time. The specimen was blood. This chain joins TRBV6-5 and TRBJ2-1; perhaps TRBD2 as D (6 bases). This receptor was obtained from a man aged 18 to 35 in good health. CDR3 region: CASSYASEIYNEQFF. CDR3 nucleotides: TGTGCCAGCAGTTATGCTAGCGAGATTTACAATGAGCAGTTCTTC.